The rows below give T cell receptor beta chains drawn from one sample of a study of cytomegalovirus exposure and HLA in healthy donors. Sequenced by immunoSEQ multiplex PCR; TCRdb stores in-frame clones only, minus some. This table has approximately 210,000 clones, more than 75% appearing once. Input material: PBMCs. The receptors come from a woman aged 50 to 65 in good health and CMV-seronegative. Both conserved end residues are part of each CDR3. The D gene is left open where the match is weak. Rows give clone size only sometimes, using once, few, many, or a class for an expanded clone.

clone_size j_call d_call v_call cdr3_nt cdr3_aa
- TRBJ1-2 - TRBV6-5 TGTGCCAGCAGTTACCGGGCAGGGAACTATGGCTACACCTTC CASSYRAGNYGYTF
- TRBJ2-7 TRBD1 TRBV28 TGTGCCAGCAGTTTAGGGGACAGGGCCGCCTACGAGCAGTACTTC CASSLGDRAAYEQYF
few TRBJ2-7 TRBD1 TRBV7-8 TGTGCCAGCAGCTTGCAGCGCCGGGACAGGGGCTACGAGCAGTACTTC CASSLQRRDRGYEQYF
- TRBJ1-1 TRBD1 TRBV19 TGTGCCAGTGCGGACAGGGCTCACACTGAAGCTTTCTTT CASADRAHTEAFF
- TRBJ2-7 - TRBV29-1 TGCAGTGTTGGAGAAGGGCGGGTCGAGCAGTACTTC CSVGEGRVEQYF
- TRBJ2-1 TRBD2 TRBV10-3 TGTGCCATCAGTGTGTCGGGGGGGGAGCAGTTCTTC CAISVSGGEQFF
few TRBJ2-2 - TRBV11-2 TGTGCCAGCAGCTTAGGGGGGCAGGGAATAACCGGGGAGCTGTTTTTT CASSLGGQGITGELFF
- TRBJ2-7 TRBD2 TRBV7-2 TGTGCCAGCAGCTTACAGACTAGCGGGGCCTACGAGCAGTACTTC CASSLQTSGAYEQYF
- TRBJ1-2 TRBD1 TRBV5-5 TGTGCCAGCAGCTCGACAGGGGCTGGCTACACCTTC CASSSTGAGYTF
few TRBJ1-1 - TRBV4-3 TGCGCCAGCAGCCAAGGAACAGGGTGGAAAGCTTTCTTT CASSQGTGWKAFF
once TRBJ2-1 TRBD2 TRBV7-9 TGTGCCAGCAGTCCAAACCCCATTAGCGGGAGTGGGCAGTTCTTC CASSPNPISGSGQFF
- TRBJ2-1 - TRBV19 TGTGCCAGTACGGACAGTTTTTCCTACAATGAGCAGTTCTTC CASTDSFSYNEQFF
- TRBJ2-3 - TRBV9 TGTGCCAGCAGCGGTTCAGGGGCCGTGATAAGGGGGACAGATACGCAGTATTTT CASSGSGAVIRGTDTQYF
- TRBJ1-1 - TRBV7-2 TGTGCCAGCAGCTTACGAGGGGGTCGCACTGAAGCTTTCTTT CASSLRGGRTEAFF
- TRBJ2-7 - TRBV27 TGTGCCAGCAGTGCCGGAGGCCGCGAGCAGCACTTC CASSAGGREQHF
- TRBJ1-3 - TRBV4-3 TGCGCCAGCAGCCAGACAGGCGCCGCCTTCTACTCCTCCTCTGGAAACACCATATATTTT CASSQTGAAFYSSSGNTIYF
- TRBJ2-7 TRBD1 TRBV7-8 TGTGCCAGCAGCTTGGCCCCGGGACAGGGCTTCGAGCAGTACTTC CASSLAPGQGFEQYF
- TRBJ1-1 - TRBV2 TGTGCCAGCGGTCAACAGGGGAACACTGAAGCTTTCTTT CASGQQGNTEAFF
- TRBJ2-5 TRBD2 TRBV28 TGTGCCTGGGGGAGGGGCCCCGGGGAGACCCAGTACTTC CAWGRGPGETQYF
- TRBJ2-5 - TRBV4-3 TGCGCCAGCAGCCAAGGATGGGGCTTCCAAGAGACCCAGTACTTC CASSQGWGFQETQYF
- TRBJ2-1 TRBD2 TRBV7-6 TGTGCCAGCAGCCCGTTTTTGAGGGCTAGCGGGATTTATAATGAGCAGTTCTTC CASSPFLRASGIYNEQFF
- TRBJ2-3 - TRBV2 TGTGCCAGCTCAAGCACAGATACGCAGTATTTT CASSSTDTQYF
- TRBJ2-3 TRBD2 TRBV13 TGTGCCAGCAGCTTATGGACTAGCGGACCCACAGATACGCAGTATTTT CASSLWTSGPTDTQYF
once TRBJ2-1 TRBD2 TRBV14 TGTGCCAGCAGCCAAGATGACGGGAGGGCCGATGAGCAGTTCTTC CASSQDDGRADEQFF
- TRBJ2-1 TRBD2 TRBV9 TGTGCCAGCAGCGTAGAAGGTCGGGGGGGCGCCATAACCTACAATGAGCAGTTCTTC CASSVEGRGGAITYNEQFF
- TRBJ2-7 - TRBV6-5 TGTGCCAGCGTCGACAGGTTCTACGAGCAGTACTTC CASVDRFYEQYF
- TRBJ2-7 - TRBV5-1 TGCGCCAGCAGCGCCACCCGGGGGAGCTACGAGCAGTACTTC CASSATRGSYEQYF
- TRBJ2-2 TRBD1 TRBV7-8 TGTGCCAGCAGCTTTCCGGGACAGTTGACCGGGGAGCTGTTTTTT CASSFPGQLTGELFF
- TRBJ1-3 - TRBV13 TGTGCCAGCTTACTGAGCTCTGGAAACACCATATATTTT CASLLSSGNTIYF
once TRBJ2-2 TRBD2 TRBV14 TGTGCCAGCAGCTTACGACTAGCGGGAGGTACCGGGGAGCTGTTTTTT CASSLRLAGGTGELFF
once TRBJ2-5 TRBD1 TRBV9 TGTGCCAGCAGCGTCGGGACAGCAACTCAAGAGACCCAGTACTTC CASSVGTATQETQYF
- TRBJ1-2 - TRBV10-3 TGTGCCATCAGTGACAGCGTAGGGGTCGACTATGGCTACACCTTC CAISDSVGVDYGYTF
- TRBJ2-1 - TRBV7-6 TGTGCCAGCAGCGCCCAGACTTACAATGAGCAGTTCTTC CASSAQTYNEQFF
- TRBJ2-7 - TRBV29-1 TGCAGCGCCCGGGCAGCGGATCGACTCGAGCAGTACTTC CSARAADRLEQYF
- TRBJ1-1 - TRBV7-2 TGTGCCAGCAGTTTTCCCCCGGGGAACACTGAAGCTTTCTTT CASSFPPGNTEAFF
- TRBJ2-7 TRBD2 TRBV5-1 TGCGCCAGCAGCTTGGTCCTGACTAGCGAGTACGAGCAGTACTTC CASSLVLTSEYEQYF
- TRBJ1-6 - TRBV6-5 TGTGCCAGCAGTTACGGCGGTCAGAGGAATTCACCCCTCCACTTT CASSYGGQRNSPLHF
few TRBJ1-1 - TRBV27 TGTGCCAGCAGGATTCCGACAGGCTCTGAAGCTTTCTTT CASRIPTGSEAFF
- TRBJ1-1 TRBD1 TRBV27 TGTGCCAGCAGTACGCCAACAGGGGGGGCTTTCTTT CASSTPTGGAFF
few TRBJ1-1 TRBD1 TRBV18 TGTGCCAGCTCACCTGACAGGGGGAACACTGAAGCTTTCTTT CASSPDRGNTEAFF
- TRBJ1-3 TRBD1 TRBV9 TGTGCCAGCAGCGTAGGACAGGGGGCTGGAAACACCATATATTTT CASSVGQGAGNTIYF
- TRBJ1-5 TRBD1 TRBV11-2 TGTGCCAGCAGTCCAGGGGGCGTAGGGGGCAATCAGCCCCAGCATTTT CASSPGGVGGNQPQHF
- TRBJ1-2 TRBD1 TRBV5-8 TGTGCCAGCAGCCGGACAGGGGGCGCGAACTATGGCTACACCTTC CASSRTGGANYGYTF
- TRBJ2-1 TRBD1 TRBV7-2 TGTGCCAGCAGCCCCCGCGGACAGGCCAATGAGCAGTTCTTC CASSPRGQANEQFF
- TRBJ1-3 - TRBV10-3 TGTGCCATCAGTGAAGGTCAGGGGTATGGGGCTGGAAACACCATATATTTT CAISEGQGYGAGNTIYF
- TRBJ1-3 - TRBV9 TGTGCCAGCAGCGCGGACCACAGGGAAGCTGGAAACACCATATATTTT CASSADHREAGNTIYF
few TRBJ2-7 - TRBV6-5 TGTGCCAGCAGATGGGGGGACGGGCCCTACGAGCAGTACTTC CASRWGDGPYEQYF
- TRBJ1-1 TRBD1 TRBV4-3 TGCGCCAGCAGCCAAGTGGGACAGAAGGACACTGAAGCTTTCTTT CASSQVGQKDTEAFF
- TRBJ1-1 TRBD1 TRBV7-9 TGTGCCAGCAGCCTGGGACAGGGGACTGAAGCTTTCTTT CASSLGQGTEAFF
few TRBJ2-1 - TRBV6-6 TGTGCCAGCAGTTACGAGGGGGGGTATGAGCAGTTCTTC CASSYEGGYEQFF
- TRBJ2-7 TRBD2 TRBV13 TGTGCCAGCAGAAAAGGAGCGGGGTCCTACGAGCAGTACTTC CASRKGAGSYEQYF
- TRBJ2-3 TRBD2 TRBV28 TGTGCCAGCAGTTTAGATAGCGGGAGACGAGGAGATACGCAGTATTTT CASSLDSGRRGDTQYF
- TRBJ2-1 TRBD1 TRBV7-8 TGTGCCAGCACCCCGGGACAGAACCCCGGTATGAGCTCCTACAATGAGCAGTTCTTC CASTPGQNPGMSSYNEQFF
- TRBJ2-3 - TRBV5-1 TGCGCCAGCAGCGTACCGGGGGTTGATACGCAGTATTTT CASSVPGVDTQYF